Following are 20 T cell receptor beta chains from one sample sequenced in a study of T cells after yellow fever vaccination. Each CDR3 protein is one row after TCRdb ran MiXCR on the 5' RACE reads. The table records a few hundred thousand distinct CDR3 sequences, around 4.5% of them present only once. The sequencing here drew on PBMCs, taken 15 days after the yellow fever booster vaccination. The origin of the receptors is a man aged 18 to 30 who received the YFV17D yellow fever vaccine.

This clonotype was seen at least ten times. This chain links TRBV12-3 or TRBV12-4 with TRBJ1-2; 7 bases match TRBD1. The CDR3 is made up of 14 amino acids. V shed 6 bases, J shed 6 bases, and the junction held 10 bases outside the gene matches. The CDR3 coding sequence is TGTGCCAGCAGCTTTACTCCGCAGGGGGATGGCTACACCTTC. Protein: CASSFTPQGDGYTF.

This clonotype was seen a few times. V and J are TRBV6-2 or TRBV6-3 and TRBJ2-5; D might be TRBD1 (6 bases). The CDR3 runs to 14 residues. V was trimmed by 5 bases and J by 7 bases, leaving 17 bases between them. Germline V CDR1 and CDR2: MNHEY, SVGEGT. CDR3 DNA sequence: TGTGCCAGCAGTGGACCGACAGGAAGATGGACCCAGTACTTC. Translation gives CASSGPTGRWTQYF.

This clonotype was seen many times. V gene TRBV5-1 combines with J gene TRBJ2-7, with 8 bases matching TRBD1. V lost 2 bases to trimming and J lost 5 bases; unmatched junction nucleotides: 9. Germline V gives CDR1 SGHRS, CDR2 YFSETQ. This CDR3 is 15 amino acids long. CDR3 protein: CASSLQGQASDEQYF. DNA for the CDR3: TGCGCCAGCAGCTTACAGGGACAGGCGTCCGACGAGCAGTACTTC.

In this sample, this clonotype turned up many times. V usage is TRBV20-1 and J usage is TRBJ2-3; maybe TRBD2 (5 bases). The length of the CDR3 is 15 residues. Trimming pared 0 bases from V and 3 bases from J, leaving 13 bases between. CDR1 and CDR2 (germline): DFQATT, SNEGSKA (reference sequence). CDR3 sequence (DNA): TGCAGTGCTAGAGAGCGGGCTGAGTGGACAGATACGCAGTATTTT. Its translation: CSARERAEWTDTQYF.

This clonotype was found many times. The chain uses TRBV20-1 and TRBJ1-2; D is undetermined. Germline CDR1 DFQATT, CDR2 SNEGSKA (reference sequence). V was pared by 1 base and J by 3 bases, with 12 bases between. This CDR3 is built from 14 residues. CDR3 nucleotides: TGCAGTGCTAGAGCCGGGTTTAGTCACTATGGCTACACCTTC. Its translation is CSARAGFSHYGYTF.

At least ten counts were recorded for this clonotype. The rearrangement links TRBV18 to TRBJ1-5, with 10 bases lining up with TRBD1. The CDR3 has 15 residues. The junction had 5 bases not matched to a gene; V was cut back by 6 bases and J by 3 bases. CDR1 KGHSH and CDR2 LQKENI come from the germline V gene. Here the CDR3 reads CASSSGQGFNQPQHF. CDR3 sequence (DNA): TGTGCCAGCTCCTCGGGACAGGGGTTCAATCAGCCCCAGCATTTT.

This clonotype was observed at least ten times. The chain uses TRBV7-6 and TRBJ1-3; a possible D gene is TRBD1 (5 bases). The CDR3 spans 16 residues. With 5 bases removed from V and 0 bases from J, the gap between germline ends came to 14 bases. Germline V gene sequence: CDR1 SGHVS, CDR2 FNYEAQ. The CDR3 nucleotides are TGTGCCAGCAGCCCTGGTTCAGGGTTCTCTGGAAACACCATATATTTT. Amino acids: CASSPGSGFSGNTIYF.

Many counts were recorded for this clonotype. This chain connects TRBV5-1 to TRBJ2-3, with D unresolved. CDR3 length: 13 residues. Germline CDR1 SGHRS, CDR2 YFSETQ. V lost 7 bases to trimming and J lost 1 base, with 10 bases between them. The CDR3: CASELVGTDTQYF. In DNA form, the CDR3 reads TGCGCCAGCGAGCTAGTCGGCACAGATACGCAGTATTTT.

This clonotype was found a few times. This chain links TRBV2 with TRBJ2-5, with D unclear. The germline V gene encodes CDR1 SNHLY and CDR2 FYNNEI. The CDR3 has 15 amino acids. Trimming cost V 3 bases and J 1 base, with 12 bases left between them. The CDR3 is CASSEASRGQETQYF. The CDR3 region has the DNA TGTGCCAGCAGTGAGGCCTCTCGCGGCCAAGAGACCCAGTACTTC. The entire variable domain, with the rest obtained from reference TRBV2 and TRBJ2-5, is as follows: EPEVTQTPSHQVTQMGQEVILRCVPISNHLYFYWYRQILGQKVEFLVSFYNNEISEKSEIFDDQFSVERPDGSNFTLKIRSTKLEDSAMYFCASSEASRGQETQYFGPGTRLLVL.

The rearrangement uses TRBV7-2 and TRBJ1-6; maybe TRBD1 (6 bases). The germline V gene encodes CDR1 SGHTA and CDR2 FQGNSA. The V gene lost 4 bases and the J gene lost 3 bases, with 13 bases spanning the gap. The CDR3 sequence is 16 residues long. CDR3 region: CASSYPQTGYNSPLHF. The CDR3 bases are TGTGCCAGCAGCTACCCGCAGACAGGCTATAATTCACCCCTCCACTTT.

This clonotype was observed a few times. The chain employs TRBV6-6 and TRBJ1-4, with 9 bases matching TRBD1. The junction had 5 bases not matched to a gene; V was cut back by 8 bases and J by 4 bases. This CDR3 region has 14 residues. Germline CDR1 and CDR2: MNHNY and SVGAGI (reference sequence). As DNA, the CDR3 is TGTGCCAGCGGCCGGACAGGGGATAATGAAAAACTGTTTTTT. Translation gives CASGRTGDNEKLFF.

This clonotype has at least ten counts. J is TRBJ1-1 and V is TRBV7-2; 7 nucleotides align to TRBD1. With 7 bases clipped from V and 0 bases from J, the junction kept 5 bases outside the gene matches. The germline CDR1 and CDR2 sequences are SGHTA and FQGNSA. This CDR3 is 14 amino acids long. This chain's CDR3 is CASTRGQMNTEAFF. CDR3 sequence (DNA): TGTGCCAGCACCCGGGGACAGATGAACACTGAAGCTTTCTTT.

This clonotype was counted at least ten times. This chain uses TRBV4-3 with TRBJ1-4, with D unresolved. This CDR3 comprises 16 residues. Between the trimmed V and J ends, which lost 0 bases and 2 bases, there was a span of 10 bases. Looked up from germline, CDR1 is LGHNA and CDR2 is YSLEER. The CDR3 spells CASSQDYVGTNEKLFF. CDR3 sequence (DNA): TGCGCCAGCAGCCAAGATTATGTAGGGACTAATGAAAAACTGTTTTTT.

A few counts support this clonotype. The chain is built from TRBV4-3 and TRBJ1-5; D gene uncertain. Germline V gene sequence: CDR1 LGHNA, CDR2 YSLEER. The CDR3 is 14 amino acids. Trimming cost V 0 bases and J 7 bases, with 10 bases left between them. In nucleotides, the CDR3 is TGCGCCAGCAGCCAAGATGCGGGGAGCCAGCCCCAGCATTTT. It is translated as CASSQDAGSQPQHF.

This clonotype was counted many times. The chain has TRBV28 and TRBJ1-1; D remains unclear. This CDR3 has 16 amino acids. V was pared by 3 bases and J by 1 base, with 15 bases between. The germline V gene encodes CDR1 MDHEN and CDR2 SYDVKM. DNA for the CDR3: TGTGCCAGCAGTTTTCAGTACTCCAACCCGAACACTGAAGCTTTCTTT. Translated, it gives CASSFQYSNPNTEAFF.

The chain carries TRBV4-2 and TRBJ2-3, with 11 nucleotides matching TRBD1. The CDR3 is 17 residues long. Losses at the gene ends were 1 base for V and 3 bases for J; bases not matched to a gene: 6. Germline V gives CDR1 LGHNA, CDR2 YNFKEQ. CDR3 protein: CASSQGGGDRGTDTQYF. The CDR3 DNA reads TGTGCCAGCAGCCAAGGAGGTGGGGACAGGGGGACAGATACGCAGTATTTT.

This clonotype was observed many times. V gene TRBV4-2 combines with J gene TRBJ2-1, with D perhaps matching TRBD1 or TRBD2 (5 bases each). V was pared by 5 bases and J by 6 bases, with 17 bases between. This CDR3 contains 15 residues. Germline loops: CDR1 LGHNA, CDR2 YNFKEQ. The CDR3 sequence is CASSKWAEGSNEQFF. The CDR3 DNA follows: TGTGCCAGCAGCAAATGGGCTGAGGGGTCCAATGAGCAGTTCTTC.

In its sample, this clonotype was seen a few times. The chain couples TRBV4-2 to TRBJ2-3; 10 positions agree with TRBD2. V gave up 0 bases and J gave up 5 bases; unmatched junction bases: 5. This CDR3 is built from 16 residues. Germline lookup yields CDR1 LGHNA and CDR2 YNFKEQ. Written as DNA, the CDR3 is TGTGCCAGCAGCCAAGACTTAGCGGGGGGCCTAGATACGCAGTATTTT. Translating gives CASSQDLAGGLDTQYF.

This clonotype has a handful of counts. The chain employs TRBV11-2 and TRBJ2-6, with D tentatively TRBD2 (6 bases). The CDR3 has 16 amino acids. V gave up 5 bases and J gave up 0 bases, with 11 bases separating them. Germline V lookup: CDR1 SGHAT, CDR2 FQNNGV. CDR3 protein: CASSLGGYSGANVLTF. The CDR3 nucleotides are TGTGCCAGCAGCCTGGGGGGTTACTCTGGGGCCAACGTCCTGACTTTC.

This clonotype was observed at least ten times. The gene calls are TRBV4-3 and TRBJ2-2, with TRBD2 as a possible D gene (5 bases). CDR1 and CDR2 (germline): LGHNA, YSLEER. The CDR3 length is 14 residues. Trimming pared 0 bases from V and 5 bases from J, leaving 7 bases between. The CDR3 region is CASSQDRRTGELFF. In nucleotides, the CDR3 is TGCGCCAGCAGCCAAGATCGGAGGACCGGGGAGCTGTTTTTT.